Shown below are 15 T cell receptor beta chains from a single sample sequenced in a study of shared clonotypes between healthy human individuals. Assay used: immunoSEQ multiplex PCR; TCRdb lists only in-frame clones, some missing. The sample lists about 1.5 million clones, nearly 99% occurring once. The sample was naive CD4+ T cells sorted from blood. Regarding subset: CD45RA+ positively selected. The receptors here all came from a man younger than 45 in good health.

The chain uses TRBV14 and TRBJ2-7; D gene ambiguous. The ends were cut back, 1 base at V and 6 bases at J, with 10 bases in the middle. Germline-derived CDR1 and CDR2 are SGHDN and FVKESK. The CDR3 is 13 residues long. CDR3 sequence (DNA): TGTGCCAGCAGCCAAGGTCACAGACTCGAGCAGTACTTC. Its translation is CASSQGHRLEQYF. The variable domain in full, completed from reference TRBV14 and TRBJ2-7, reads EAGVTQFPSHSVIEKGQTVTLRCDPISGHDNLYWYRRVMGKEIKFLLHFVKESKQDESGMPNNRFLAERTGGTYSTLKVQPAELEDSGVYFCASSQGHRLEQYFGPGTRLTVT.

V gene TRBV15 combines with J gene TRBJ1-1, with a possible D match to TRBD1 (6 bases). The CDR3 is made up of 16 amino acids. The V gene's germline CDR1 is LNHNV and CDR2 YYDKDF (reference sequence). V gave up 1 base and J gave up 4 bases, with 16 bases separating them. CDR3 sequence: CATSRGGRTLGTEAFF. In DNA form, the CDR3 reads TGTGCCACCAGCAGAGGGGGGCGAACCTTAGGCACTGAAGCTTTCTTT.

This clone was seen only once. V and J are TRBV2 and TRBJ1-4; 9 bases are shared with TRBD1. CDR3 size: 15 residues. Germline CDR1 is SNHLY and CDR2 is FYNNEI. V shed 6 bases and J 7 bases; nucleotides not matched to a gene: 9. CDR3 DNA: TGTGCCAGCAGGACTTCGACAGGGGGAATTGAAAAACTGTTTTTT. This encodes CASRTSTGGIEKLFF.

This clone was recorded only once. The rearrangement uses TRBV5-1 and TRBJ1-5; D gene unclear. This CDR3 contains 14 residues. With 4 bases removed from V and 3 bases from J, the gap between germline ends came to 11 bases. CDR1 is SGHRS, CDR2 YFSETQ, per germline. CDR3 nucleotides: TGCGCCAGCAGCCCCGATGTTTCCAATCAGCCCCAGCATTTT. Its translation: CASSPDVSNQPQHF.

The chain combines TRBV18 with TRBJ2-2, with D possibly being TRBD1 (5 bases). The CDR3 consists of 15 residues. CDR1 and CDR2 (germline): KGHSH, LQKENI. Trimming stripped 6 bases from V and 4 bases from J, with 15 bases between. The CDR3 protein is CASSKGPGSTGELFF. The DNA for the CDR3 is TGTGCCAGCTCCAAGGGGCCTGGGTCCACCGGGGAGCTGTTTTTT.

The J gene is TRBJ2-2, the V gene TRBV15; 13 bases are a match to TRBD2. Per the germline V gene, CDR1 is LNHNV and CDR2 is YYDKDF (reference sequence). The J segment lost 4 bases and the V segment lost 4 bases, leaving 3 bases of the junction unmatched. The CDR3 covers 16 residues. CDR3 DNA: TGTGCCACCAGCAAGCGACTAGCGGGAGGCACCGGGGAGCTGTTTTTT. Translating gives CATSKRLAGGTGELFF.

The chain carries TRBV18 and TRBJ1-5, with D maybe TRBD1 (6 bases). The CDR3 length is 16 residues. V lost 0 bases and J 7 bases, leaving 16 bases between the germline ends. Germline-derived CDR1 and CDR2 are KGHSH and LQKENI. In DNA, the CDR3 is TGTGCCAGCTCACCACCCAGGACAGTAGGAGGACAGCCCCAGCATTTT. It codes for CASSPPRTVGGQPQHF.

Turning to this clone: This CDR3 is also generated by other DNA sequences in the sample. The V gene is TRBV5-4, the J gene TRBJ2-5, with unresolved D. The V and J ends lost 2 bases and 5 bases respectively, with 13 bases between them. The CDR3 contains 14 residues. The germline V gene has CDR1 SGHNT and CDR2 YYREEE (reference sequence). The CDR3 nucleotides read TGTGCCAGCAGCTTACCGGGCCGCCAGGAGACCCAGTACTTC. It specifies CASSLPGRQETQYF.

The rearrangement links TRBV10-3 to TRBJ2-7, with 7 positions matching TRBD2. Germline loops: CDR1 ENHRY, CDR2 SYGVKD. Trimming cost V 5 bases and J 3 bases; bases outside gene matches: 4. The CDR3 loop spans 13 amino acids. CDR3 sequence reads: CAISPTGGYEQYF. CDR3 nucleotide sequence: TGTGCCATCAGTCCTACGGGAGGCTACGAGCAGTACTTC.

This chain links TRBV18 with TRBJ2-2; 14 bases map to TRBD2. There are 18 residues in the CDR3. J lost 7 bases, V lost 2 bases, and 9 bases had no gene match. Germline-derived CDR1 and CDR2 are KGHSH and LQKENI. This chain's CDR3 is CASSPARTSGRTVGELFF. The CDR3 region has the DNA TGTGCCAGCTCACCAGCCCGGACTAGCGGGAGGACCGTCGGGGAGCTGTTTTTT.

As concerns this clone: This sample includes further DNA sequences coding for the same CDR3. This chain joins TRBV5-1 and TRBJ2-7; D uncertain. The CDR3 spans 13 residues. In germline, CDR1 is SGHRS, CDR2 YFSETQ. V shed 4 bases and J shed 3 bases, with 11 bases lying between them. The CDR3 bases are TGCGCCAGCAGCCTGAGGACGGGCTACGAGCAGTACTTC. Its translation is CASSLRTGYEQYF. The full variable domain, with the rest looked up from reference TRBV5-1 and TRBJ2-7, is KAGVTQTPRYLIKTRGQQVTLSCSPISGHRSVSWYQQTPGQGLQFLFEYFSETQRNKGNFPGRFSGRQFSNSRSEMNVSTLELGDSALYLCASSLRTGYEQYFGPGTRLTVT.

V usage is TRBV4-1 and J usage is TRBJ2-7; TRBD1 aligns across 8 bases. Germline CDR1 reads MGHRA; CDR2 reads YSYEKL. With V trimmed by 4 bases and J by 7 bases, 9 bases remained unmatched. The CDR3 has 14 residues. The CDR3 sequence is CASSPDRVGQEQYF. The DNA of the CDR3 is TGCGCCAGCAGCCCGGACAGGGTTGGGCAGGAGCAGTACTTC.

The chain employs TRBV25-1 and TRBJ2-1; 10 nucleotides match TRBD2. The germline gives CDR1 MGHDK, CDR2 SYGVNS. The CDR3 extends over 15 amino acids. The junction had 14 bases not matched to a gene; V was cut back by 3 bases and J by 15 bases. The CDR3 bases are TGTGCCAGCAGTGACAGTTCTAGCGGGAGCTTCAGGCTGTTCTTC. Protein sequence: CASSDSSSGSFRLFF. Complete variable domain (other parts from reference TRBV25-1 and TRBJ2-1): EADIYQTPRYLVIGTGKKITLECSQTMGHDKMYWYQQDPGMELHLIHYSYGVNSTEKGDLSSESTVSRIRTEHFPLTLESARPSHTSQYLCASSDSSSGSFRLFFGPGTRLTVL.

The J gene is TRBJ2-7, the V gene TRBV7-8; D not resolved. Germline values: CDR1 SGHVS, CDR2 FQNEAQ. CDR3 length: 12 amino acids. The ends were cut back, 5 bases at V and 7 bases at J, with 12 bases in the middle. CDR3 nucleotide sequence: TGTGCCAGCAGCCCCGCTTTTGAGGAGCAGTACTTC. As protein: CASSPAFEEQYF.

J is TRBJ2-2 and V is TRBV2; D remains ambiguous. The germline CDR1 and CDR2 sequences are SNHLY and FYNNEI. V was clipped by 8 bases and J by 7 bases, with 8 bases between them. The CDR3 has 11 residues. The CDR3 sequence is CASRVIGELFF. CDR3 bases: TGTGCCAGCCGGGTTATCGGGGAGCTGTTTTTT.